The source of this T cell receptor beta chain is a study of response to subunit inactivated influenza vaccine. Trimming cost V 4 bases and J 8 bases, with 19 bases left between them. Germline V gives CDR1 SGHRS, CDR2 YFSETQ. The CDR3 consists of 15 residues. TCRdb reanalysed the RT-PCR reads using MiXCR and keeps one entry per CDR3 protein. Of around 600,000 distinct CDR3 sequences in the sample, about 10% were seen once. These data were also filed under a second study, of T cells expressing NK-cell markers. That work contributes: Production of TCR beta cDNA relied on 5'RACE template switching with UMIs. The TCR beta repertoires originated in sorted CD3+CD56+NKG2C+, CD3+CD56+NKG2C- and CD3+CD56-NKG2C+ T cells. With an anti-gamma-delta TCR antibody, sorting in several experiments was kept to alpha-beta TCR T cells. More than 5 donors had dominant NKG2C+ clonotypes that comprised roughly 1.0-7.5% of their CD8+ T cells.

The sample was PBMCs from blood, taken on the day of vaccination. This TCR was sampled from a man aged 50-59 years who received an inactivated influenza vaccine. The genes are TRBV5-1 and TRBJ2-1; perhaps TRBD1 as D (6 bases). The CDR3 sequence: CASSLFGQPRDEQFF. The CDR3 bases are TGCGCCAGCAGCCTATTCGGACAGCCCCGAGATGAGCAGTTCTTC.